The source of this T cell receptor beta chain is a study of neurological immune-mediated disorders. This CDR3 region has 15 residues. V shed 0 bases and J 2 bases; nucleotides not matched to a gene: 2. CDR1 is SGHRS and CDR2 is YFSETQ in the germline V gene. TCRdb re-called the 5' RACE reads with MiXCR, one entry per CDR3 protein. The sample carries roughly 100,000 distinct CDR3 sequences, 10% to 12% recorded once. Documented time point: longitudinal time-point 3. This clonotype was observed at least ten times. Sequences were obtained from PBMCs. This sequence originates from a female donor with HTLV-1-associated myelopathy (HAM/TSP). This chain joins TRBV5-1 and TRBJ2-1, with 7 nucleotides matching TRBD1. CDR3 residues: CASSLGQGPYNEQFF. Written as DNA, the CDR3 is TGCGCCAGCAGCTTGGGACAGGGACCCTACAATGAGCAGTTCTTC.